One and the same sample provided the 9 T cell receptor beta chains below, sequenced in a study of cytomegalovirus exposure and HLA in healthy donors. A multiplex PCR was run with 60 Vbeta primers and 13 Jbeta primers. TCRdb's table, derived via immunoSEQ multiplex PCR, lists solely in-frame clones and lacks some. The sample lists 150,000 to 200,000 clones; 9.5% to 15% were seen once. What was sequenced was PBMCs. The receptors come from a man aged 45-65 years in good health and CMV-seropositive.

The rearrangement joins TRBV11-2 to TRBJ2-6; TRBD1 aligns across 8 bases. V lost 3 bases to trimming and J lost 0 bases; unmatched junction nucleotides: 1. CDR3 size: 16 residues. Germline CDR1 SGHAT, CDR2 FQNNGV. The CDR3 nucleotides read TGTGCCAGCAGCTTGACAGGGGTCTCTGGGGCCAACGTCCTGACTTTC. Protein product: CASSLTGVSGANVLTF.

The gene calls are TRBV4-3 and TRBJ2-3, with TRBD2 matching over 8 bases. The ends lost 4 bases at V and 1 base at J; junction bases unmatched: 10. Germline V gene sequence: CDR1 LGHNA, CDR2 YSLEER. The CDR3 spans 17 residues. The DNA of the CDR3 is TGCGCCAGCAGCCTCAATATCGGGGGGGGCGGCACAGATACGCAGTATTTT. It yields the protein CASSLNIGGGGTDTQYF.

This clone was seen a few times. CDR3 DNA sequence: TGTGCCAGCAGCGTATTTCAGGGTGGGAACACTGAAGCTTTCTTT. This translates into CASSVFQGGNTEAFF. The V and J genes are TRBV9 and TRBJ1-1; tentative D call: TRBD1 (5 bases). The CDR3 length is 15 residues. Germline CDR1 SGDLS, CDR2 YYNGEE. Trimming pared 1 base from V and 1 base from J, leaving 11 bases between.

This clone turned up a few times. The chain carries TRBV7-3 and TRBJ2-3; 12 bases agree with TRBD2. Germline V gene sequence: CDR1 SGHTA, CDR2 FQGTGA. The V segment lost 5 bases and the J segment 6 bases; nucleotides outside the gene matches: 3. The CDR3 runs 14 residues. CDR3 nucleotide sequence: TGTGCCAGCAGCCTAGCGGGGGGGCGCGATACGCAGTATTTT. Amino acid sequence: CASSLAGGRDTQYF.

This clone was counted a few times. This chain joins TRBV7-2 and TRBJ2-6; 9 nucleotides line up with TRBD2. Germline V CDR1 and CDR2: SGHTA, FQGNSA. With 1 base clipped from V and 4 bases from J, the junction kept 8 bases outside the gene matches. CDR3 length: 18 residues. CDR3 bases: TGTGCCAGCAGCTTAGAAGGGACTAGCCGCATAGGGGCCAACGTCCTGACTTTC. Translating it yields CASSLEGTSRIGANVLTF.

The genes are TRBV18 and TRBJ2-6, with a weak D call TRBD2 (5 bases). Trimming took off 5 bases at V and 2 bases at J, with 10 bases between the two ends. CDR1 is KGHSH and CDR2 is LQKENI in the germline V gene. This CDR3 has 15 residues. CDR3 amino acids: CASSMGVPGANVLTF. The CDR3 nucleotides read TGTGCCAGCTCAATGGGAGTCCCTGGGGCCAACGTCCTGACTTTC.

The chain recombines TRBV7-2 with TRBJ2-3, with 9 bases fitting TRBD2. Trimming took 5 bases from V and 4 from J; bases not matched to a gene: 10. CDR1 and CDR2 (germline): SGHTA, FQGNSA. The CDR3 covers 16 residues. The CDR3 sequence is CASSPLRAGGSDTQYF. The CDR3 bases are TGTGCCAGCAGCCCTCTCCGAGCGGGGGGATCAGATACGCAGTATTTT.

This sequence joins TRBV6-6 and TRBJ2-1; D is undetermined. This CDR3 region has 11 residues. Between the trimmed V and J ends, which lost 4 bases and 7 bases, there was a span of 5 bases. Germline CDR1 MNHNY, CDR2 SVGAGI (reference sequence). Here the CDR3 DNA reads TGTGCCAGCAGTTCCAGGAATGAGCAGTTCTTC. Encoded protein: CASSSRNEQFF.

This chain connects TRBV23-1 to TRBJ2-7; 9 bases are a match to TRBD1. TRBV23-1 qualifies as an ORF whose function is uncertain. V lost 3 bases, J lost 4 bases, and 7 bases stayed unmatched. The CDR3 is 15 residues long. In DNA form, the CDR3 reads TGCGCCAGCAGTCACAGACGGACAGGGGAGTACGAGCAGTACGTC. Amino acids: CASSHRRTGEYEQYV.